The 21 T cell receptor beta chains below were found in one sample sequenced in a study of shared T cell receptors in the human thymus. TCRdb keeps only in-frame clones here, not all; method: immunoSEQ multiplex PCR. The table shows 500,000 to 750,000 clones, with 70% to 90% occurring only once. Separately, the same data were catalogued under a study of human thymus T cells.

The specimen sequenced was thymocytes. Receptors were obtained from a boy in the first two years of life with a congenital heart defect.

CDR3 DNA sequence: TGTGCTAGTGGTTTGGCAATCGGGACAGGGGGCCGCGGTGGCTATGGCTACACCTTC. It codes for CASGLAIGTGGRGGYGYTF. This chain joins TRBV12-5 and TRBJ1-2; the match to TRBD1 covers 12 bases. CDR1 and CDR2 (germline): LGHNT, FRNRAP. V trimming: 1 base; J trimming: 4 bases; junction bases outside the gene matches: 13. This CDR3 contains 19 residues. The full variable domain, completed using reference TRBV12-5 and TRBJ1-2, is DARVTQTPRHKVTEMGQEVTMRCQPILGHNTVFWYRQTMMQGLELLAYFRNRAPLDDSGMPKDRFSAEMPDATLATLKIQPSEPRDSAVYFCASGLAIGTGGRGGYGYTFGSGTRLTVV.

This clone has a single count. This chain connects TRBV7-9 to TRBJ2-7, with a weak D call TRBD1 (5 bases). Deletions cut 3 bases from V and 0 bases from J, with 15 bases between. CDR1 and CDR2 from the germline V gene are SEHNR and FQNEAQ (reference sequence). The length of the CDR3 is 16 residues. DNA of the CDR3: TGTGCCAGCAGCTTTCATCAGGGATTTTTCTCCTACGAGCAGTACTTC. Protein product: CASSFHQGFFSYEQYF.

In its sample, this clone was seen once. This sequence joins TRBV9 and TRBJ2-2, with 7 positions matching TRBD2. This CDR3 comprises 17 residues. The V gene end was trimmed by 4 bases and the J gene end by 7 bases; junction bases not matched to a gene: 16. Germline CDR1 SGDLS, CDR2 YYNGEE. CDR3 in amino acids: CASSRLWGGDAHGELFF. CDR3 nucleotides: TGTGCCAGCAGCCGACTCTGGGGGGGAGATGCACACGGGGAGCTGTTTTTT. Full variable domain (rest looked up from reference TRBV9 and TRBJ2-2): DSGVTQTPKHLITATGQRVTLRCSPRSGDLSVYWYQQSLDQGLQFLIQYYNGEERAKGNILERFSAQQFPDLHSELNLSSLELGDSALYFCASSRLWGGDAHGELFFGEGSRLTVL.

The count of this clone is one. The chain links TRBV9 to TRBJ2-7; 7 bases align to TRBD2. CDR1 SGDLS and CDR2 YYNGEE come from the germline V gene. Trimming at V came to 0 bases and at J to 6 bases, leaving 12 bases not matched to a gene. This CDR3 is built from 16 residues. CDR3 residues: CASSVAGRGSPFEQYF. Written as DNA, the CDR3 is TGTGCCAGCAGCGTAGCAGGTCGCGGGAGTCCGTTCGAGCAGTACTTC.

This CDR3 is CASREQGTDTQYF. The CDR3 DNA sequence: TGTGCCAGCAGGGAACAGGGCACAGATACGCAGTATTTT. The genes are TRBV7-2 and TRBJ2-3; TRBD1 might be the D (5 bases). The CDR3 runs 13 residues. Germline V CDR1 and CDR2: SGHTA, FQGNSA. Deletions cut 6 bases from V and 1 base from J, with 8 bases between.

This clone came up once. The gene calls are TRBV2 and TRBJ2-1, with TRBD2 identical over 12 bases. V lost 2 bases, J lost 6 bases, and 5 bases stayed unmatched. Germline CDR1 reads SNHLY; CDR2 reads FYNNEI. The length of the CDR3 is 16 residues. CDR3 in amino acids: CASSENILAGGNEQFF. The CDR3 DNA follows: TGTGCCAGCAGTGAAAATATACTAGCGGGAGGCAATGAGCAGTTCTTC.

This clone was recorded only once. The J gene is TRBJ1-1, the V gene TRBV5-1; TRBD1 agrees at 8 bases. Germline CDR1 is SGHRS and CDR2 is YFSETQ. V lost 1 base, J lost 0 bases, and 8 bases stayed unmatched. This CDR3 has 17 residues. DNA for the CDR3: TGCGCCAGCAGCTTGACAGGGACAGGTGAGATGAACACTGAAGCTTTCTTT. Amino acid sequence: CASSLTGTGEMNTEAFF.

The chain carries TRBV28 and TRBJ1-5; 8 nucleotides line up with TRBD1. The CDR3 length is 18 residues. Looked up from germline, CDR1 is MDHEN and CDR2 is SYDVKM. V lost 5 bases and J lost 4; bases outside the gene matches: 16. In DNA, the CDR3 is TGTGCCAGCAGTCCATCTATCGGGACAGGCCAAAGAAATCAGCCCCAGCATTTT. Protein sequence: CASSPSIGTGQRNQPQHF.

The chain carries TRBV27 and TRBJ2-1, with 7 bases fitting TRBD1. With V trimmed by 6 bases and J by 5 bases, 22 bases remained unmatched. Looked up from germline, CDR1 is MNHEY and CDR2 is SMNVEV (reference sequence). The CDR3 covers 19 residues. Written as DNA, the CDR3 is TGTGCCAGCAGCTCAAAAGCCCCGGGACAGCGCGCGTCCAACAATGAGCAGTTCTTC. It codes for CASSSKAPGQRASNNEQFF.

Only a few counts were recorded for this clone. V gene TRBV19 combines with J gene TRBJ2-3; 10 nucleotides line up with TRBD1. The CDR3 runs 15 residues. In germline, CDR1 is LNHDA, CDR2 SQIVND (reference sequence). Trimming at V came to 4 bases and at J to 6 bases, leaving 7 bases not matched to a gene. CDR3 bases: TGTGCCAGTAGTAAGGGGGGACAGGGGCGGGATACGCAGTATTTT. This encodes CASSKGGQGRDTQYF.

The CDR3 region has the DNA TGCGCCAGCAGCACCACTAGCGGGATACGCTACGAGCAGTACTTC. Protein: CASSTTSGIRYEQYF. The chain has TRBV5-1 and TRBJ2-5; TRBD2 aligns across 10 bases. With the DNA end fitting TRBJ2-7 better, the J assignment may be wrong. Per the germline V gene, CDR1 is SGHRS and CDR2 is YFSETQ. The CDR3 extends over 15 amino acids.

CDR3 in DNA: TGTGCCAGCAGCTTATTGACTTCTCAGGAGCGGATGAACACTGAAGCTTTCTTT. This sequence encodes CASSLLTSQERMNTEAFF. The chain links TRBV7-9 to TRBJ1-1; D not certain. Trimming stripped 2 bases from V and 0 bases from J, with 19 bases between. From germline, CDR1 is SEHNR and CDR2 FQNEAQ (reference sequence). This CDR3 contains 18 residues.

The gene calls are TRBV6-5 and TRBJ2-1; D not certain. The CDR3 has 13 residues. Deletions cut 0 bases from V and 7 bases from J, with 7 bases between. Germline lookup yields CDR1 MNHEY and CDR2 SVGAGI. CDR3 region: CASSYSRFNEQFF. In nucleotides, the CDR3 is TGTGCCAGCAGTTACTCGAGGTTTAATGAGCAGTTCTTC.

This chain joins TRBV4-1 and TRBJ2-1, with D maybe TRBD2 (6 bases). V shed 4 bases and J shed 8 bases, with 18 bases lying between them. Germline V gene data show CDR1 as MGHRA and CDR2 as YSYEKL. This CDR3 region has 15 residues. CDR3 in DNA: TGCGCCAGCAGCCCTCGACTAGTTTCGCTCCATGAGCAGTTCTTC. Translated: CASSPRLVSLHEQFF.

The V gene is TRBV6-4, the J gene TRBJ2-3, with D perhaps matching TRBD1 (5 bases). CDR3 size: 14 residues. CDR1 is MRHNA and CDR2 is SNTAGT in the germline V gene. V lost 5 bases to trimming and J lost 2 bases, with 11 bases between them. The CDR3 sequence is CASSLDRSTDTQYF. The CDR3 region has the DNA TGTGCCAGCAGTCTCGACAGATCCACAGATACGCAGTATTTT.

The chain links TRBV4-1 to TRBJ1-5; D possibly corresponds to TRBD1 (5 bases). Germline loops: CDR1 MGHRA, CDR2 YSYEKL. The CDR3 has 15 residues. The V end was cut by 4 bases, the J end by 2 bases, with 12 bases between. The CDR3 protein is CASSRLQGGNQPQHF. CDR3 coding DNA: TGCGCCAGCAGCCGCCTTCAGGGCGGCAATCAGCCCCAGCATTTT.

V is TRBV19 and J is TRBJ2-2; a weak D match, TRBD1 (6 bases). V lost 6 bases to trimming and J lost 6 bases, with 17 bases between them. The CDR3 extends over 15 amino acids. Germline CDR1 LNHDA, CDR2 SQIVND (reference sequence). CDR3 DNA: TGTGCCAGTAGGTCCTACAGGGTGGGGGCCGGGGAGCTGTTTTTT. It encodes CASRSYRVGAGELFF.

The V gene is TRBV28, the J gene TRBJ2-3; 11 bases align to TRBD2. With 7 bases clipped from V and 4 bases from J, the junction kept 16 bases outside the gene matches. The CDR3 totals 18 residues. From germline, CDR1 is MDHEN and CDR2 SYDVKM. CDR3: CASTGGIAGGPPPDTQYF. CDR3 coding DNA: TGTGCCAGCACCGGGGGAATAGCGGGAGGGCCCCCCCCAGATACGCAGTATTTT. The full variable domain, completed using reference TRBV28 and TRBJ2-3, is DVKVTQSSRYLVKRTGEKVFLECVQDMDHENMFWYRQDPGLGLRLIYFSYDVKMKEKGDIPEGYSVSREKKERFSLILESASTNQTSMYLCASTGGIAGGPPPDTQYFGPGTRLTVL.

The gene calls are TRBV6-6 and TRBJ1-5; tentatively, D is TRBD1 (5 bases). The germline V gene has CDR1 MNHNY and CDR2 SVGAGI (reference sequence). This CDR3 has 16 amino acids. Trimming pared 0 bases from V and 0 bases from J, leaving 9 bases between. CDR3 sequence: CASSYSDTHSNQPQHF. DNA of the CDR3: TGTGCCAGCAGTTACTCGGACACACATAGCAATCAGCCCCAGCATTTT.

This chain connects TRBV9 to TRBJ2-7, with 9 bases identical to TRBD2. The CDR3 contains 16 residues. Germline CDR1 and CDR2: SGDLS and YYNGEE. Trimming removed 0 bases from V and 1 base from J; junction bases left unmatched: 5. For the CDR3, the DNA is TGTGCCAGCAGCGTAGGTAGCGGGAGAGGGTCCTACGAGCAGTACTTC. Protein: CASSVGSGRGSYEQYF.

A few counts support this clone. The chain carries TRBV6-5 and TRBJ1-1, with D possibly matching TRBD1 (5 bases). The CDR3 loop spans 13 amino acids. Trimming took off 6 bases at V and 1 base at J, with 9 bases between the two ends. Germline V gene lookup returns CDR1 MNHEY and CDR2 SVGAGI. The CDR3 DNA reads TGTGCCAGCAGCCCCGGGGGGAACACTGAAGCTTTCTTT. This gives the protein CASSPGGNTEAFF.